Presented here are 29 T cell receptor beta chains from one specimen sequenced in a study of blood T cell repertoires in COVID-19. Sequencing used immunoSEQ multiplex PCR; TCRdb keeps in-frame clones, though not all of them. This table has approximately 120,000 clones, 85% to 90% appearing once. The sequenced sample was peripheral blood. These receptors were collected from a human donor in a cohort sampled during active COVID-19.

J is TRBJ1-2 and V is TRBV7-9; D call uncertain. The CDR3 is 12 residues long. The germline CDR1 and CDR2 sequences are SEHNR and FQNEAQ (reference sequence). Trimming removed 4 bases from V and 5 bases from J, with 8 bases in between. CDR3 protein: CASSSRGYGYTF. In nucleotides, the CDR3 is TGTGCCAGCAGCTCGCGCGGGTATGGCTACACCTTC.

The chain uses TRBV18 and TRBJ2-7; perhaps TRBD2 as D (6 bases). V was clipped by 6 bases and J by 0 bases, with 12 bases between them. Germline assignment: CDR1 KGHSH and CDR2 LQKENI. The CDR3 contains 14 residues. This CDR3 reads CASSGTVSSYEQYF. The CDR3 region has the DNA TGTGCCAGCTCGGGGACTGTGAGCTCCTACGAGCAGTACTTC. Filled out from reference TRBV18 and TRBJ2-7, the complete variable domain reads NAGVMQNPRHLVRRRGQEARLRCSPMKGHSHVYWYRQLPEEGLKFMVYLQKENIIDESGMPKERFSAEFPKEGPSILRIQQVVRGDSAAYFCASSGTVSSYEQYFGPGTRLTVT.

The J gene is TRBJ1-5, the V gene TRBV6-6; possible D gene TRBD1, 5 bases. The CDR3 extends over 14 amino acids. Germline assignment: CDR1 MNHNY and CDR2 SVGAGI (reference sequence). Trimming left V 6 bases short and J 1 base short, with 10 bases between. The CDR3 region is CASRGEASNQPQHF. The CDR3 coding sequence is TGTGCCAGCAGAGGGGAGGCGAGCAATCAGCCCCAGCATTTT.

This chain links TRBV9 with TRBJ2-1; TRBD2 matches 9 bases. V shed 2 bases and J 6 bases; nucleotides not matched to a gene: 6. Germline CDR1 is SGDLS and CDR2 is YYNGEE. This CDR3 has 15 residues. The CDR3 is CASSVWTSAGNEQFF. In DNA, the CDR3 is TGTGCCAGCAGCGTCTGGACTAGCGCTGGCAATGAGCAGTTCTTC.

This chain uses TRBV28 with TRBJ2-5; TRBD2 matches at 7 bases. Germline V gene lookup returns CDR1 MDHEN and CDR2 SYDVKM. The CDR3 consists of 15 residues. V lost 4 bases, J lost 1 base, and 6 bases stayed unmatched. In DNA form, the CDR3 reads TGTGCCAGCAGTTCCCAGCGGGATACCCAAGAGACCCAGTACTTC. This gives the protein CASSSQRDTQETQYF. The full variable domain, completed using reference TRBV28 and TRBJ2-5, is DVKVTQSSRYLVKRTGEKVFLECVQDMDHENMFWYRQDPGLGLRLIYFSYDVKMKEKGDIPEGYSVSREKKERFSLILESASTNQTSMYLCASSSQRDTQETQYFGPGTRLLVL.

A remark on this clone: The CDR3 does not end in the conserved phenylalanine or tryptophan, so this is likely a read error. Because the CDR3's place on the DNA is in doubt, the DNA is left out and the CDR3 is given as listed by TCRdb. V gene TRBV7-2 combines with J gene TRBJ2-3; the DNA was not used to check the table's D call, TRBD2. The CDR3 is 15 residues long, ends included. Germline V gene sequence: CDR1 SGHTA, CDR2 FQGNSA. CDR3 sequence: CASSLEATSGRGLEI.

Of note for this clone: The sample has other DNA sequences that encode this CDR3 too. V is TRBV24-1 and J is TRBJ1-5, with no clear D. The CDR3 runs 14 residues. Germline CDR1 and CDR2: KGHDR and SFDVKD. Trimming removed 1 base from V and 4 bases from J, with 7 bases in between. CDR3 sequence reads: CATSDLSGNQPQHF. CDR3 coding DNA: TGTGCCACCAGTGATTTATCGGGAAATCAGCCCCAGCATTTT.

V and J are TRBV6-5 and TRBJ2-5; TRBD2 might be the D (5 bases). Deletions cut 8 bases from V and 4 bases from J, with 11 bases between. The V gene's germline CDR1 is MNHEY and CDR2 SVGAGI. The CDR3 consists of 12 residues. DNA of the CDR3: TGTGCCAGCGCAACTAGAACAGAGACCCAGTACTTC. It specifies CASATRTETQYF.

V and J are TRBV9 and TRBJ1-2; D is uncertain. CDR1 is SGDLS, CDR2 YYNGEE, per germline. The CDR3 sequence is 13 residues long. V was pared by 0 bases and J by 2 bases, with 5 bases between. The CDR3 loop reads CASSVDGNYGYTF. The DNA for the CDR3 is TGTGCCAGCAGCGTAGACGGGAACTATGGCTACACCTTC.

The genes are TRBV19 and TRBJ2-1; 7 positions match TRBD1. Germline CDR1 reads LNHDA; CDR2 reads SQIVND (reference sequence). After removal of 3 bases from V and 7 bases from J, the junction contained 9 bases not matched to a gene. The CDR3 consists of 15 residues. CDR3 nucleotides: TGTGCCAGTAGTATCTCCGCGGACAGGTTTAATGAGCAGTTCTTC. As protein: CASSISADRFNEQFF.

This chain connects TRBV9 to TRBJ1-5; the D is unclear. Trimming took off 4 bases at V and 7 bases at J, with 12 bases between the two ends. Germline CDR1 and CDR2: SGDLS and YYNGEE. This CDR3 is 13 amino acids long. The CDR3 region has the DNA TGTGCCAGCAGCTTAGGACTCACACAGCCCCAGCATTTT. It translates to CASSLGLTQPQHF.

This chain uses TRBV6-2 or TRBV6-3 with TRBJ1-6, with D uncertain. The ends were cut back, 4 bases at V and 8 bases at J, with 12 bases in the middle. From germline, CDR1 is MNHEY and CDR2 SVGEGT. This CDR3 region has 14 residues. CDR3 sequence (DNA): TGTGCCAGCAGTTCCGGCAGAGGTGATTCACCCCTCCACTTT. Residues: CASSSGRGDSPLHF.

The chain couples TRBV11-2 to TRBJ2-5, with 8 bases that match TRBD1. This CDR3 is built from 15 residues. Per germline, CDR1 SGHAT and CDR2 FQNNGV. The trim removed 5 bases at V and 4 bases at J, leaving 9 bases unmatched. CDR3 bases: TGTGCCAGCAGCCCGACACTCACAGGGGGAGAGACCCAGTACTTC. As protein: CASSPTLTGGETQYF.

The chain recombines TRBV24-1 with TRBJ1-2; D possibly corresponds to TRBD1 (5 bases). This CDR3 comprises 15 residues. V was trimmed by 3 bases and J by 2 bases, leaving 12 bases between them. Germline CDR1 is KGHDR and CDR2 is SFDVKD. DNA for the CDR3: TGTGCCACCAGTGATGGACACCTGGGGAACTATGGCTACACCTTC. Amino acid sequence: CATSDGHLGNYGYTF.

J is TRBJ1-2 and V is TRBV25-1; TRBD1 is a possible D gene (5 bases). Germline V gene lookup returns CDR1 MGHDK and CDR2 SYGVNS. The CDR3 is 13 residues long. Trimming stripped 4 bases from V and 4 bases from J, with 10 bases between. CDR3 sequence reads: CASSVTDSYGYTF. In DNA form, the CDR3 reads TGTGCCAGCAGTGTGACAGATAGCTATGGCTACACCTTC.

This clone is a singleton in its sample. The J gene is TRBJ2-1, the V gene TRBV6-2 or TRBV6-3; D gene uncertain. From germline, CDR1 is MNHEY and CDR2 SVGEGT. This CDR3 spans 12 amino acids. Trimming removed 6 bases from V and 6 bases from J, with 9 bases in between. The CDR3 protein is CASSPLVNEQFF. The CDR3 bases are TGTGCCAGCAGCCCTTTAGTCAATGAGCAGTTCTTC.

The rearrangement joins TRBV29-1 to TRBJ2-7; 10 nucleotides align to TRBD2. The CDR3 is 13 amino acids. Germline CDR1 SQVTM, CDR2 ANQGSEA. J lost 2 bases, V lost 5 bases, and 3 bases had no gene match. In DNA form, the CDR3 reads TGCAGCGTTAGCGGGAGGGCCCCCTACGAGCAGTACTTC. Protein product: CSVSGRAPYEQYF.

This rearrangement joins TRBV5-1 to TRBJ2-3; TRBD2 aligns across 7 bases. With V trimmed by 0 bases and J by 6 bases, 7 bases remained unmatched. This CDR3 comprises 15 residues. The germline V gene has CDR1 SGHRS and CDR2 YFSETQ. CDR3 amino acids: CASSLELAGWDTQYF. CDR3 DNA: TGCGCCAGCAGCTTGGAGTTAGCGGGTTGGGATACGCAGTATTTT.

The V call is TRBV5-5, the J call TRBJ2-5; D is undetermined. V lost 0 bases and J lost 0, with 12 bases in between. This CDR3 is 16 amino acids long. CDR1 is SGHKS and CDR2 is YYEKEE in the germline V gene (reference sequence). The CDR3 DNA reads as TGTGCCAGCAGCTTGGTGAGTTCCTCGTACCAAGAGACCCAGTACTTC. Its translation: CASSLVSSSYQETQYF.

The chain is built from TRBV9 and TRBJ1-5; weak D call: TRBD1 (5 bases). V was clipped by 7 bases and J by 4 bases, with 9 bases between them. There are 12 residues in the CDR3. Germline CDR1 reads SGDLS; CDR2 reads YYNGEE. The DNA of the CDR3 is TGTGCCAGCGGGGCAGGTAATCAGCCCCAGCATTTT. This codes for CASGAGNQPQHF.

The CDR3 region has the DNA TGTGCCAGCAGTTTGTGGACAGAGTACATGAACACTGAAGCTTTCTTT. Translation gives CASSLWTEYMNTEAFF. This chain links TRBV28 with TRBJ1-1; D is possibly TRBD1 (6 bases). Germline-derived CDR1 and CDR2 are MDHEN and SYDVKM. This CDR3 is built from 16 residues. Trimming shortened V by 3 bases and J by 0 bases, and 14 bases separated the two germline ends.

The chain's CDR3 is CASSEQGIAGSPLHF. DNA for the CDR3: TGTGCCAGCAGCGAGCAGGGTATCGCCGGGTCGCCCCTCCACTTT. The V gene is TRBV2, the J gene TRBJ1-6, with D possibly matching TRBD1 (5 bases). The V end lost 6 bases, the J end lost 13 bases, and 22 bases lay between the germline ends. The CDR3 extends over 15 amino acids. Germline V gene data show CDR1 as SNHLY and CDR2 as FYNNEI.

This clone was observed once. The CDR3 region is CASSERLTQYF. The CDR3 DNA follows: TGTGCCAGCAGTGAACGGTTGACCCAGTACTTC. The V gene is TRBV2, the J gene TRBJ2-5; no clear D. There are 11 residues in the CDR3. Germline CDR1 and CDR2: SNHLY and FYNNEI. The V and J ends lost 2 bases and 7 bases respectively, with 5 bases between them.

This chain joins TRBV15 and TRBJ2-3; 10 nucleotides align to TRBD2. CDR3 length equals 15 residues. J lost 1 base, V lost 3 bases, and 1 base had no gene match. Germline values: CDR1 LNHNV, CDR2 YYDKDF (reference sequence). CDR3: CATSSGTSGTDTQYF. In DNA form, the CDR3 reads TGTGCCACCAGCAGCGGGACTAGCGGCACAGATACGCAGTATTTT.

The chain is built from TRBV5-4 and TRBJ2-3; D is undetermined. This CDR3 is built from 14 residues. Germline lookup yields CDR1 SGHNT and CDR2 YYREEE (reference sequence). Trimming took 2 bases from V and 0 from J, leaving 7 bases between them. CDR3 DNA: TGTGCCAGCAGCTTCCCAGGCAGCACAGATACGCAGTATTTT. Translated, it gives CASSFPGSTDTQYF.

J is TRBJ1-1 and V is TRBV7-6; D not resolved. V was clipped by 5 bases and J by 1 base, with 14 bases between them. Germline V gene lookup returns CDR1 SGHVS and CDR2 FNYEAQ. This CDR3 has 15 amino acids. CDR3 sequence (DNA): TGTGCCAGCAGCCTTAAAACAGCTAAGAACACTGAAGCTTTCTTT. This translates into CASSLKTAKNTEAFF.

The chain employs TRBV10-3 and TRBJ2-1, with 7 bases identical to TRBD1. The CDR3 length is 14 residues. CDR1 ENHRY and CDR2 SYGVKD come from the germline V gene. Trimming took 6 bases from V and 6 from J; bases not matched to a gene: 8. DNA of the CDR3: TGTGCCATCAGGTCGGACAGGTCAAGCAATGAGCAGTTCTTC. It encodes CAIRSDRSSNEQFF.

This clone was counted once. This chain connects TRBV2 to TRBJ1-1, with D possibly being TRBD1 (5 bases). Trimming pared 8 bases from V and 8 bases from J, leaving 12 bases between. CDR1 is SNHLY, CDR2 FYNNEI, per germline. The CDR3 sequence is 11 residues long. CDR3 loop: CASGHRTEAFF. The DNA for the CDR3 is TGTGCCAGCGGACACAGAACAGAAGCTTTCTTT.

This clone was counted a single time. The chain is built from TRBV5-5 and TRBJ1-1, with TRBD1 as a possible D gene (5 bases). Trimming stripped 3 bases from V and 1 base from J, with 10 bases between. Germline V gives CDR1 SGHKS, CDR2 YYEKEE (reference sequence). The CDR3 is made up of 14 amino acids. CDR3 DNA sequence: TGTGCCAGCAGCTGGAGGGGTGGGAACACTGAAGCTTTCTTT. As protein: CASSWRGGNTEAFF.